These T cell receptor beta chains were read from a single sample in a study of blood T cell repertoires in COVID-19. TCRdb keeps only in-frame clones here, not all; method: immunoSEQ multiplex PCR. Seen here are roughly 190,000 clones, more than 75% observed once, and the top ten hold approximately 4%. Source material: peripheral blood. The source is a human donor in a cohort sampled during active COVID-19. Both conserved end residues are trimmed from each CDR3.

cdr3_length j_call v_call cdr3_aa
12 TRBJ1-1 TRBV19 ASIKDRGRTEAF
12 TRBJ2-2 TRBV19 ASSISSGLGELF
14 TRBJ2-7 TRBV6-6 ASSYTGTEISYEGY
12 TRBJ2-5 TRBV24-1 ATSDGGRGETQY
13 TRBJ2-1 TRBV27 ASSLNVAGGNEQF
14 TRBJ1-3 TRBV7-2 ASSWDDGRSGNTIY
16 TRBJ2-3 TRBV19 AIPEGPGDRTITDTQY
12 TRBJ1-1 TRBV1 TSSQRGGNTEAF
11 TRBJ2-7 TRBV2 ATSVQGEHEQY
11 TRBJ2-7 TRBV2 ASSGGRALEQY
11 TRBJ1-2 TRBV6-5 ASHLQGSHGYT
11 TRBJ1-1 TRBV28 ASRIRAVTEAF
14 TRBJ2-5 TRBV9 ASSGGSRGAKETQY
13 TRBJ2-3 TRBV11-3 ASSPQGTSGDTQY
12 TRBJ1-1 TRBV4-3 ASSQSGYYTEAF
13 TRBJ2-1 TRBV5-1 ASSPGTSEYNEQF
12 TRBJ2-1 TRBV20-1 SASGEGLYNEQF
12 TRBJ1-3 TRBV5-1 ASSVGGTGNTIY
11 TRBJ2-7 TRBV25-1 ASSPSGTYEQY
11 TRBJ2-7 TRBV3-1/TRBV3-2 ASSQIPRYEQY
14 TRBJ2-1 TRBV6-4 ASSRTSVSSYNEQF
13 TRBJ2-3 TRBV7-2 ASSFSGLAGNGVY
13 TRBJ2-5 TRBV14 ASSQFGGTQETQY
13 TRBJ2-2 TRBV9 ASSVEAGGPGELF
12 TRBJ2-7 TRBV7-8 ASSRDRFTYEQY
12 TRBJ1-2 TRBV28 ASRKSAGNYGYT
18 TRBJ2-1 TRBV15 ATSRESVRLASSSYNEQF
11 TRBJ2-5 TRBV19 ASSIRGGETQY
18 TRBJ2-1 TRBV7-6 ASSLVPGLAGGFGEYEQF
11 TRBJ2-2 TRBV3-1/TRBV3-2 ASSSRVTGELF
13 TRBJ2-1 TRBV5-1 ASSPTSGGAGEQF
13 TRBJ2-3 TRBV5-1 ASSLRQSSTDTQY
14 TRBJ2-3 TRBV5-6 ASSLREDGGADTQY
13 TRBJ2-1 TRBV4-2 ASSLRTSGGNEQF
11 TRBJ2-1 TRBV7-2 ASSLLGVNEQF
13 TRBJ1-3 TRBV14 ASSQQISSGNTIY
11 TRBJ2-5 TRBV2 ASSSEGPETQY
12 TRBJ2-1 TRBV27 ASSLVGNYNEQF
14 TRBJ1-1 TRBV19 ASSTIRTGPNTEAF
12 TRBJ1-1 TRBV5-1 ASSLVGENTEAF
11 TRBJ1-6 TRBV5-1 ASSLAGNSPLH
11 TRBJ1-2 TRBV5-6 ASSAGGAGGYT
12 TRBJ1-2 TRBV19 ATVKTGTNYGYT
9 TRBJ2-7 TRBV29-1 SVRDSYEQY
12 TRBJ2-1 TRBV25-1 ASRRQGAKDEQF
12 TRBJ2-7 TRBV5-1 ASSLVAATYEQY
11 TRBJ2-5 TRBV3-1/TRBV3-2 ASSQEGGRAQY
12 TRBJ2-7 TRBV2 ASSPRTSGGEQY
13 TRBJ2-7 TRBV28 ASIRERGNTYEQY
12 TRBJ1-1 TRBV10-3 AISAGTENTEAF
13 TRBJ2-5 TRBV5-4 ASSPGSASKETQY